The TCR beta chain described here comes from a study of blood T cell repertoires in COVID-19. Study-wide background: There were acute and convalescent COVID-19 samples, and they came from the United States, Italy and Spain. PBMCs, B-cell-depleted T cells, or T cells were the source of the cDNA or gDNA that made up the material.

Data came from immunoSEQ multiplex PCR; TCRdb stores just in-frame clones and leaves some out. The sample has 400,000 or so clones, approximately 86% seen once. The CDR3 totals 18 residues. V was clipped by 0 bases and J by 1 base, with 17 bases between them. Looked up from germline, CDR1 is SGHKS and CDR2 is YYEKEE (reference sequence). Grouping used clinical history reported by participants in a survey and questionnaire. Sequenced sample: PBMCs or T cells enriched from blood (not recorded which). This chain joins TRBV5-5 and TRBJ2-1; maybe TRBD1 (5 bases). This TCR was sampled from a woman in her thirties or forties with acute COVID-19. The CDR3: CASSLARDRFLSYNEQFF. CDR3 nucleotides: TGTGCCAGCAGCTTGGCCAGGGATAGGTTTCTTTCCTACAATGAGCAGTTCTTC.